This entry lists 22 T cell receptor beta chains sequenced from one sample in a study of OX40 agonist ivuxolimab in advanced cancers. The library relied on the immunoSEQ multiplex PCR assay. Not all clones reach the TCRdb copy of this immuneACCESS table, which keeps in-frame sequences only. Checked studies attribute under half of the gap to unresolved V genes and leave the rest unexplained. The sample has about 79,000 clones on record, around 94% of them singletons. In total, the top ten clones hold about 10% of the sample. Source: CD4+ or CD8+ T cells sorted from blood, taken in a trial of the OX40 agonist ivuxolimab. The receptors here all came from an adult with an advanced solid tumor such as melanoma, head and neck, liver or kidney cancer.

This clone was counted once. The chain carries TRBV7-9 and TRBJ2-1, with TRBD1 matching 7 bases. The junction had 6 bases not matched to a gene; V was cut back by 5 bases and J by 2 bases. The CDR3 extends over 15 amino acids. CDR1 and CDR2 (germline): SEHNR, FQNEAQ (reference sequence). This CDR3 reads CASSPRTGTYNEQFF. The CDR3 coding sequence is TGTGCCAGCAGCCCCCGGACAGGAACCTACAATGAGCAGTTCTTC. Complete variable domain (other parts from reference TRBV7-9 and TRBJ2-1): DTGVSQNPRHKITKRGQNVTFRCDPISEHNRLYWYRQTLGQGPEFLTYFQNEAQLEKSRLLSDRFSAERPKGSFSTLEIQRTEQGDSAMYLCASSPRTGTYNEQFFGPGTRLTVL.

The chain is built from TRBV9 and TRBJ1-2, with D uncertain. The germline V and J ends were trimmed by 0 bases and 0 bases, with 9 bases remaining between them. CDR3 length equals 15 residues. Germline loops: CDR1 SGDLS, CDR2 YYNGEE. Here the CDR3 reads CASSVVDGTNYGYTF. CDR3 nucleotide sequence: TGTGCCAGCAGCGTAGTGGACGGAACTAACTATGGCTACACCTTC.

The sample holds one count of this clone. V usage is TRBV7-8 and J usage is TRBJ2-2; D is possibly TRBD1 (5 bases). The CDR3 is 13 residues long. Trimming removed 1 base from V and 8 bases from J, with 8 bases in between. CDR1 and CDR2 (germline): SGHVS, FQNEAQ. CDR3 amino acids: CASSLVGPGELFF. The CDR3 coding sequence is TGTGCCAGCAGCTTAGTGGGGCCAGGGGAGCTGTTTTTT.

The rearrangement uses TRBV1 and TRBJ1-2. TRBV1 is marked as a pseudogene. CDR3 length: 16 amino acids. The CDR3: CTSSQAPIRVDYGYTF. The CDR3 DNA reads as TGCACCAGCAGCCAAGCGCCAATCCGGGTAGACTATGGCTACACCTTC.

The chain couples TRBV19 to TRBJ2-7; TRBD1 aligns across 8 bases. The CDR3 is 15 amino acids. V shed 3 bases, J shed 1 base, and the junction held 5 bases outside the gene matches. The germline CDR1 and CDR2 sequences are LNHDA and SQIVND (reference sequence). CDR3 protein: CASSIDRGGSYEQYF. Written as DNA, the CDR3 is TGTGCCAGTAGTATTGACAGGGGCGGGTCCTACGAGCAGTACTTC.

This chain joins TRBV6-1 and TRBJ2-7; 9 nucleotides align to TRBD1. This CDR3 comprises 14 residues. The ends lost 8 bases at V and 7 bases at J; junction bases unmatched: 12. Germline CDR1 is MNHNS and CDR2 is SASEGT. The CDR3 sequence is CASGGTGLPLEQYF. CDR3 DNA: TGTGCCAGCGGTGGGACAGGGCTCCCACTGGAGCAGTACTTC.

This clone was detected once. This CDR3 is CASSPGANYGYTF. The CDR3 nucleotides are TGTGCCAGTAGCCCCGGGGCGAACTATGGCTACACCTTC. The genes are TRBV19 and TRBJ1-2; tentative D call: TRBD1 (5 bases). The CDR3 length is 13 residues. Trimming stripped 6 bases from V and 2 bases from J, with 10 bases between. CDR1 and CDR2 from the germline V gene are LNHDA and SQIVND (reference sequence).

The V and J genes are TRBV4-2 and TRBJ2-7; 14 bases are shared with TRBD2. V was pared by 6 bases and J by 0 bases, with 7 bases of the junction left unmatched. This CDR3 is built from 17 residues. Per the germline V gene, CDR1 is LGHNA and CDR2 is YNFKEQ. CDR3 region: CASRGTSGSSSSYEQYF. The CDR3 coding sequence is TGTGCCAGCAGGGGGACTAGCGGGAGCTCCTCCTCCTACGAGCAGTACTTC.

The chain links TRBV25-1 to TRBJ2-1; possible D gene TRBD2, 6 bases. Germline V lookup: CDR1 MGHDK, CDR2 SYGVNS. The CDR3 has 14 residues. Trimming took off 2 bases at V and 4 bases at J, with 9 bases between the two ends. CDR3 bases: TGTGCCAGCAGTGAAAGGGCGGGGTACAATGAGCAGTTCTTC. Translating it yields CASSERAGYNEQFF.

The chain uses TRBV15 and TRBJ2-7; 7 nucleotides agree with TRBD1. With V trimmed by 9 bases and J by 1 base, 6 bases remained unmatched. Germline V gene sequence: CDR1 LNHNV, CDR2 YYDKDF (reference sequence). The CDR3 spans 13 residues. Written as DNA, the CDR3 is TGTGCCACGGCCGACAGGGTGTCCTACGAGCAGTACTTC. Protein product: CATADRVSYEQYF.

This chain connects TRBV7-9 to TRBJ2-5; maybe TRBD2 (6 bases). In germline, CDR1 is SEHNR, CDR2 FQNEAQ (reference sequence). The V end lost 10 bases, the J end lost 5 bases, and 11 bases lay between the germline ends. This CDR3 is built from 11 residues. In nucleotides, the CDR3 is TGTGCCACCAGGGACTGGGAGACCCAGTACTTC. It codes for CATRDWETQYF.

The V and J genes are TRBV4-1 and TRBJ1-3; D remains unclear. The CDR3 has 16 residues. CDR1 MGHRA and CDR2 YSYEKL come from the germline V gene. V gave up 4 bases and J gave up 0 bases, with 13 bases separating them. In DNA form, the CDR3 reads TGCGCCAGCAGCCTCCTCGGGAAGCACTCTGGAAACACCATATATTTT. Its protein is CASSLLGKHSGNTIYF.

The rearrangement joins TRBV6-6 to TRBJ1-2; 7 bases are a match to TRBD1. The CDR3 runs 11 residues. Germline V gives CDR1 MNHNY, CDR2 SVGAGI (reference sequence). V gave up 5 bases and J gave up 10 bases; unmatched junction bases: 4. The CDR3 sequence: CASSLGQFYTF. In DNA form, the CDR3 reads TGTGCCAGCAGTCTGGGACAGTTCTACACCTTC.

The gene calls are TRBV7-9 and TRBJ2-7; 9 nucleotides align to TRBD1. From germline, CDR1 is SEHNR and CDR2 FQNEAQ (reference sequence). The CDR3 loop spans 14 amino acids. Trimming at V came to 4 bases and at J to 5 bases, leaving 6 bases not matched to a gene. The CDR3 spells CASSSWTGDHEQYF. The CDR3 region has the DNA TGTGCCAGCAGCTCGTGGACAGGGGACCACGAGCAGTACTTC.

V is TRBV5-4 and J is TRBJ1-2; 7 bases line up with TRBD1. The CDR3 consists of 16 residues. Germline V gene lookup returns CDR1 SGHNT and CDR2 YYREEE (reference sequence). V was clipped by 9 bases and J by 6 bases; unmatched bases: 20. The CDR3 DNA sequence: TGTGCCACTACGTACAGGGGCAGGGGCAATTTTCATGGCTACACCTTC. It codes for CATTYRGRGNFHGYTF. The full variable domain, with the rest looked up from reference TRBV5-4 and TRBJ1-2, is ETGVTQSPTHLIKTRGQQVTLRCSSQSGHNTVSWYQQALGQGPQFIFQYYREEENGRGNFPPRFSGLQFPNYSSELNVNALELDDSALYLCATTYRGRGNFHGYTFGSGTRLTVV.

The chain links TRBV5-1 to TRBJ1-1, with D possibly TRBD1 on 5 matching bases. The germline CDR1 and CDR2 sequences are SGHRS and YFSETQ. This CDR3 has 17 amino acids. The V and J ends lost 0 bases and 1 base respectively, with 16 bases between them. CDR3 coding DNA: TGCGCCAGCAGCTTGGGGACGGGCGGGGGGACGAACACTGAAGCTTTCTTT. It is translated as CASSLGTGGGTNTEAFF.

The chain couples TRBV29-1 to TRBJ2-1, with D possibly matching TRBD1 (6 bases). Germline CDR1 and CDR2: SQVTM and ANQGSEA. This CDR3 contains 10 residues. V gave up 5 bases and J gave up 8 bases, with 7 bases separating them. The CDR3 bases are TGCAGCGTTCACAGGGATGAGCAGTTCTTC. Residues: CSVHRDEQFF.

This chain links TRBV2 with TRBJ2-2; TRBD1 agrees at 7 bases. V dropped 2 bases and J dropped 0; count of bases not matched to a gene: 3. The CDR3 is made up of 16 amino acids. Per germline, CDR1 SNHLY and CDR2 FYNNEI. CDR3 coding DNA: TGTGCCAGCAGTGAAAGGGGGCCAGCGAACACCGGGGAGCTGTTTTTT. This sequence encodes CASSERGPANTGELFF.

The rearrangement links TRBV20-1 to TRBJ2-7; D unresolved. The CDR3 consists of 11 residues. Germline values: CDR1 DFQATT, CDR2 SNEGSKA (reference sequence). Trimming took off 5 bases at V and 5 bases at J, with 10 bases between the two ends. CDR3 in amino acids: CSARWWDEQYF. In nucleotides, the CDR3 is TGCAGTGCTCGTTGGTGGGACGAGCAGTACTTC.

This clone is a singleton in its sample. The chain couples TRBV7-7 to TRBJ2-5, with D possibly matching TRBD1 (6 bases). The V end lost 5 bases, the J end lost 4 bases, and 17 bases lay between the germline ends. The CDR3 contains 15 residues. Germline assignment: CDR1 SSHAT and CDR2 FNYEAQ (reference sequence). CDR3 nucleotide sequence: TGTGCCAGCAGCCCAGCAGGGGTAGCGTTAGAGACCCAGTACTTC. Its protein product is CASSPAGVALETQYF.

V gene TRBV7-6 combines with J gene TRBJ2-5; 9 nucleotides align to TRBD2. Unmatched junction bases numbered 10, after V lost 3 bases and J lost 5 bases. The CDR3 totals 16 residues. CDR1 and CDR2 (germline): SGHVS, FNYEAQ. The CDR3: CASSLTGTSFGETQYF. CDR3 bases: TGTGCCAGCAGCTTGACCGGGACTAGCTTTGGGGAGACCCAGTACTTC.

V and J are TRBV7-2 and TRBJ2-1; D perhaps matches TRBD1 (6 bases). Trimming took off 5 bases at V and 10 bases at J, with 12 bases between the two ends. This CDR3 has 12 amino acids. The germline V gene encodes CDR1 SGHTA and CDR2 FQGNSA. The CDR3 nucleotides are TGTGCCAGCAGCCCCCAGGGGTGGGAGCAGTTCTTC. It is translated as CASSPQGWEQFF.